This passage covers 8 T cell receptor beta chains from one sample sequenced in a study of T cells in Graves' hyperthyroidism and ophthalmopathy. RNA transcripts yielded amplified TCR beta CDR3 regions. The study used the HTBI primer set for a first-round RT-PCR of the TCR CDR3. One entry per CDR3 protein results from TCRdb running MiXCR on the multiplex PCR reads. The sample lists roughly 300,000 distinct CDR3 sequences, approximately 15% seen once, with roughly 25% in the top ten. Specimen: blood. These receptors came from a woman aged 30 to 39 with Graves' hyperthyroidism.

V and J are TRBV5-6 and TRBJ1-2, with D possibly TRBD1 on 6 matching bases. Germline V CDR1 and CDR2: SGHDT, YYEEEE. CDR3 length equals 14 residues. The V end was cut by 2 bases, the J end by 8 bases, with 16 bases between. The CDR3 loop is CASSFPDSYEGYTF. The CDR3 DNA follows: TGTGCCAGCAGCTTCCCGGACAGTTATGAGGGCTACACCTTC.

This clonotype has a count of ten or more. The chain carries TRBV27 and TRBJ2-3; D is undetermined. The CDR3 length is 15 residues. Germline V gene lookup returns CDR1 MNHEY and CDR2 SMNVEV (reference sequence). V was trimmed by 3 bases and J by 7 bases, leaving 17 bases between them. CDR3 loop: CASSLSSWGAHTQYF. DNA of the CDR3: TGTGCCAGCAGTTTGAGCTCCTGGGGTGCGCATACGCAGTATTTT.

This clonotype has more than one count but fewer than ten. The J gene is TRBJ1-1, the V gene TRBV2; D is undetermined. V was trimmed by 2 bases and J by 1 base, leaving 11 bases between them. The CDR3 contains 15 residues. Germline V gene data show CDR1 as SNHLY and CDR2 as FYNNEI. The CDR3 region has the DNA TGTGCCAGCAGTGAAAGCGCCTCCCAGAACACTGAAGCTTTCTTT. Protein: CASSESASQNTEAFF.

This clonotype has at least ten counts. The rearrangement uses TRBV20-1 and TRBJ1-1; 7 nucleotides match TRBD1. Germline loops: CDR1 DFQATT, CDR2 SNEGSKA (reference sequence). The V gene end was trimmed by 7 bases and the J gene end by 6 bases; junction bases not matched to a gene: 8. The CDR3 consists of 12 residues. CDR3 sequence: CSVGSGGSEAFF. DNA of the CDR3: TGCAGTGTTGGATCAGGGGGATCTGAAGCTTTCTTT.

The rearrangement uses TRBV7-2 and TRBJ1-5, with D unresolved. Per germline, CDR1 SGHTA and CDR2 FQGNSA. The V end lost 2 bases, the J end lost 8 bases, and 13 bases lay between the germline ends. The CDR3 is 14 amino acids. The CDR3 region has the DNA TGTGCCAGCAGCTTAAGTGGCCCCATTGAGCCCCAGCATTTT. This encodes CASSLSGPIEPQHF.

This clonotype came up a few times. The chain combines TRBV6-1 with TRBJ1-2; the D is unclear. The CDR3 is 13 amino acids. Germline CDR1 is MNHNS and CDR2 is SASEGT. Trimming left V 7 bases short and J 2 bases short, with 11 bases between. The CDR3 protein is CASTSDGNYGYTF. CDR3 nucleotide sequence: TGTGCCAGCACCTCGGACGGAAACTATGGCTACACCTTC.

This clonotype has a count of ten or more. The chain combines TRBV25-1 with TRBJ1-2; no clear D gene. The germline CDR1 and CDR2 sequences are MGHDK and SYGVNS. V dropped 5 bases and J dropped 4 bases, with 11 bases sitting between them. The length of the CDR3 is 13 residues. The CDR3 nucleotides are TGTGCCAGCAGTATGGCAGGTCGCTATGGCTACACCTTC. It codes for CASSMAGRYGYTF.

This clonotype was counted between two and nine times. The V call is TRBV20-1, the J call TRBJ2-3; no clear D gene. The CDR3 is made up of 16 amino acids. Trimming shortened V by 0 bases and J by 3 bases, and 16 bases separated the two germline ends. Germline V gene sequence: CDR1 DFQATT, CDR2 SNEGSKA (reference sequence). The CDR3 is CSARDPLQRVTDTQYF. The CDR3 DNA is TGCAGTGCTAGAGACCCCCTCCAACGGGTAACAGATACGCAGTATTTT.